This entry describes one TCR beta chain. Its target is unknown. This entry belongs to a study of cytomegalovirus exposure and HLA in healthy donors. Study-level results: The study designated 150 or so TCR beta chains cytomegalovirus-associated.

Researchers ran the PCR with 60 Vbeta and 13 Jbeta primers. Generated by immunoSEQ multiplex PCR, the TCRdb table keeps only in-frame clones and is missing some. The sample holds 90,000 to 130,000 clones, 55% to 70% seen once. The donors (healthy individuals) were bone marrow donors. The length of the CDR3 is 16 residues. Trimming left V 5 bases short and J 5 bases short, with 18 bases between. Germline assignment: CDR1 SGHAT and CDR2 FQNNGV. This receptor was taken from a woman aged 25 to 39 in good health and CMV-seronegative. Sequencing input: PBMCs. This rearrangement joins TRBV11-2 to TRBJ2-2, with D tentatively TRBD1 (6 bases). CDR3 region: CASSPVRGGGTGELFF. DNA for the CDR3: TGTGCCAGCAGCCCAGTCCGTGGGGGCGGGACCGGGGAGCTGTTTTTT.